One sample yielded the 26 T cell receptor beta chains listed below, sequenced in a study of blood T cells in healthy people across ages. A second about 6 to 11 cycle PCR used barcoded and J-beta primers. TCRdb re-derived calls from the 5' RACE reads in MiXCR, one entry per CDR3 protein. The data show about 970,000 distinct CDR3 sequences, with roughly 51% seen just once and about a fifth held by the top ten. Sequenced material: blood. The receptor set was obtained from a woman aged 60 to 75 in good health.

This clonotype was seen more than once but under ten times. This CDR3 reads CASSHRQGTGNQPQHF. The CDR3 nucleotides are TGTGCCAGCAGCCACCGACAGGGGACAGGGAATCAGCCCCAGCATTTT. The gene calls are TRBV3-1 and TRBJ1-5; the match to TRBD1 covers 9 bases. With 3 bases clipped from V and 4 bases from J, the junction kept 7 bases outside the gene matches. Germline values: CDR1 LGHDT, CDR2 YNNKEL (reference sequence). This CDR3 has 16 residues.

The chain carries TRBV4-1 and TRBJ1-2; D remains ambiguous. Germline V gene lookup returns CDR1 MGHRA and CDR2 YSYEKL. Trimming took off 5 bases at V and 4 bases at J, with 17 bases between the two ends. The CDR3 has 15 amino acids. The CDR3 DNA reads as TGCGCCAGCAGCTCCCGACCCCAGATCCCCTATGGCTACACCTTC. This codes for CASSSRPQIPYGYTF.

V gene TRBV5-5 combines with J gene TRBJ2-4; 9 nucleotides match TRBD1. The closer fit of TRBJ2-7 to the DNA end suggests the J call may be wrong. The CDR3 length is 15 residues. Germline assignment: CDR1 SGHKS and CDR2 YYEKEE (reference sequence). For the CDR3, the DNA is TGTGCCAGCAGCTTGGCCGCCGGACAGGGGCGCGAGCAGTACTTC. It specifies CASSLAAGQGREQYF.

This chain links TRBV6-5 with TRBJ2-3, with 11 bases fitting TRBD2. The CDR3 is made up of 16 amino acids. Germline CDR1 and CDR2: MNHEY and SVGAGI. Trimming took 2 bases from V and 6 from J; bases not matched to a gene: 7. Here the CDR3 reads CASSYDLAGGPDTQYF. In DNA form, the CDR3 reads TGTGCCAGCAGTTACGATCTAGCGGGAGGTCCGGATACGCAGTATTTT.

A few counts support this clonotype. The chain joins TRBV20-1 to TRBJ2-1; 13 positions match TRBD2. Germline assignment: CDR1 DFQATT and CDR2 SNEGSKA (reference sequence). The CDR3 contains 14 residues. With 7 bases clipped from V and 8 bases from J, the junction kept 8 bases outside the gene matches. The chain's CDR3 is CSGQPGLAGDEQFF. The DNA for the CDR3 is TGCAGTGGTCAACCCGGACTAGCGGGGGATGAGCAGTTCTTC.

In nucleotides, the CDR3 is TGTGCCAGCAGGAGGGGACAGAAGCTCGAGCAGTACTTC. Its protein is CASRRGQKLEQYF. The gene calls are TRBV2 and TRBJ2-7, with 7 bases that match TRBD1. The V and J ends lost 6 bases and 6 bases, in that order; junction bases with no gene match: 8. Germline loops: CDR1 SNHLY, CDR2 FYNNEI. This CDR3 contains 13 residues. Complete variable domain (other parts from reference TRBV2 and TRBJ2-7): EPEVTQTPSHQVTQMGQEVILRCVPISNHLYFYWYRQILGQKVEFLVSFYNNEISEKSEIFDDQFSVERPDGSNFTLKIRSTKLEDSAMYFCASRRGQKLEQYFGPGTRLTVT.

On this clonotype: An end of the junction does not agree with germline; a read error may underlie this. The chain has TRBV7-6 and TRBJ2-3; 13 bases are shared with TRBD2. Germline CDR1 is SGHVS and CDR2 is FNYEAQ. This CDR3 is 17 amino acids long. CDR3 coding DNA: TGTGCCAGCAGCCCGGGACTAGCGGGAAGTGAGTTGGATATGCAGTATTTT. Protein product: CASSPGLAGSELDMQYF.

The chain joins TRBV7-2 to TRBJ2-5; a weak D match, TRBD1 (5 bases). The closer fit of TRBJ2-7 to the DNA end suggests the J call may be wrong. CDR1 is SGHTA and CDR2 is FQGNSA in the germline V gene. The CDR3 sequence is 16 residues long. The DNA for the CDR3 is TGTGCCAGCGGGGCTCAAGTGGCTAACTATGGCTACGAGCAGTACTTC. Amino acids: CASGAQVANYGYEQYF.

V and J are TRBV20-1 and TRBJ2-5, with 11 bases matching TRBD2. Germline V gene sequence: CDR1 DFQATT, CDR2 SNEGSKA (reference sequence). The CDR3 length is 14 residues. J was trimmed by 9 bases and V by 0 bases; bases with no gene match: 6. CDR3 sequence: CSARDGLAGNPQYF. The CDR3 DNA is TGCAGTGCTAGAGACGGACTAGCGGGCAATCCCCAGTACTTC.

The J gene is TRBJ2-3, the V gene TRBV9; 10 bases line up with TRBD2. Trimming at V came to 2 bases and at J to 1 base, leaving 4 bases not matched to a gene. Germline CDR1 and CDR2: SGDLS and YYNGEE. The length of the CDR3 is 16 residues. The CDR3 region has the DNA TGTGCCAGCAGCGTCGGGACTAGCGCCGGCACAGATACGCAGTATTTT. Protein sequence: CASSVGTSAGTDTQYF.

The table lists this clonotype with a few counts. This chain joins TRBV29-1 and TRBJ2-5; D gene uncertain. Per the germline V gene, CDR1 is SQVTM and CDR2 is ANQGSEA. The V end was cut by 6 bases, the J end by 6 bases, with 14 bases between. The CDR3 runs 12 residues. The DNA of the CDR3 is TGCAGCGTGGAAATATCCCCGAAGACCCAGTACTTC. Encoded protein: CSVEISPKTQYF.

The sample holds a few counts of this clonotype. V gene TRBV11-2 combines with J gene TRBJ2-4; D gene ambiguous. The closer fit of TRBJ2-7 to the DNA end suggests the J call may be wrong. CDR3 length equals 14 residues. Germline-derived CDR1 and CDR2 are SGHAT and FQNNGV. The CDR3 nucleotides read TGTGCCAGCAGCTTAGACCCGGGCCTTAACGAGCAGTACTTC. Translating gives CASSLDPGLNEQYF.

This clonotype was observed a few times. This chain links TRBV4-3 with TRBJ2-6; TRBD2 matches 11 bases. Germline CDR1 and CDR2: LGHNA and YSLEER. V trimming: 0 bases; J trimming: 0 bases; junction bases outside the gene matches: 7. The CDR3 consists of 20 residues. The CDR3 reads CASSQDFTSGRPSGANVLTF. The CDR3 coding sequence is TGCGCCAGCAGCCAAGATTTCACTAGCGGGAGACCCTCTGGGGCCAACGTCCTGACTTTC.

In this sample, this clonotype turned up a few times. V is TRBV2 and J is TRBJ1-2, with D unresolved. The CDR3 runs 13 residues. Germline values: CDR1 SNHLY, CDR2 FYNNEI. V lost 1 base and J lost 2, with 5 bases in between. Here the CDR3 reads CASSEGQNYGYTF. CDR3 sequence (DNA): TGTGCCAGCAGTGAAGGCCAGAACTATGGCTACACCTTC.

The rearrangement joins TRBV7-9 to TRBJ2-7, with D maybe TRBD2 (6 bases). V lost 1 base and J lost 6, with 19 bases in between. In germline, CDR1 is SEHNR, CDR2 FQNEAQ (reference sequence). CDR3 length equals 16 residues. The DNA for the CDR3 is TGTGCCAGCAGCTTAGTGGCTGGAGGGTCAGCTGGCGAGCAGTACTTC. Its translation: CASSLVAGGSAGEQYF.

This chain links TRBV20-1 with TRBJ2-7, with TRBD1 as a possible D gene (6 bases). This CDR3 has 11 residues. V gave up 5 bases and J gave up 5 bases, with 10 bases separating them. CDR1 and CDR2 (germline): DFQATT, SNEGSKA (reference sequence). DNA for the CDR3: TGCAGTGCTGTCAACAGGGACGAGCAGTACTTC. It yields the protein CSAVNRDEQYF.

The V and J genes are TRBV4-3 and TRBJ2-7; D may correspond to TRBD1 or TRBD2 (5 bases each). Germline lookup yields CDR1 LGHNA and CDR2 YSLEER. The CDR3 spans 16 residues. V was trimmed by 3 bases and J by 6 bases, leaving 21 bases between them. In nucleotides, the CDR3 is TGCGCCAGCAGCCAGGCCCTGGGGCTAGCAGTCTTCGAGCAGTACTTC. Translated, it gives CASSQALGLAVFEQYF.

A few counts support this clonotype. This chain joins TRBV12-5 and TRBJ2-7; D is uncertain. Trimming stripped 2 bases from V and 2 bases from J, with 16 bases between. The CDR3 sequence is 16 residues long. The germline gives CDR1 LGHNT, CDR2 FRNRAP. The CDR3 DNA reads TGTGCTAGTGGTTTGTTGACCTTGCCCCCAACCTACGAGCAGTACTTC. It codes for CASGLLTLPPTYEQYF.

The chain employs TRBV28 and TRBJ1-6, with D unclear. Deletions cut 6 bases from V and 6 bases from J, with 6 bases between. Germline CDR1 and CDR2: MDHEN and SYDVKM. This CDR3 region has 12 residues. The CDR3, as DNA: TGTGCCAGCAGGACCAGTAATTCACCCCTCCACTTT. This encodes CASRTSNSPLHF. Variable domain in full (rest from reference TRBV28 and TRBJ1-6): DVKVTQSSRYLVKRTGEKVFLECVQDMDHENMFWYRQDPGLGLRLIYFSYDVKMKEKGDIPEGYSVSREKKERFSLILESASTNQTSMYLCASRTSNSPLHFGNGTRLTVT.

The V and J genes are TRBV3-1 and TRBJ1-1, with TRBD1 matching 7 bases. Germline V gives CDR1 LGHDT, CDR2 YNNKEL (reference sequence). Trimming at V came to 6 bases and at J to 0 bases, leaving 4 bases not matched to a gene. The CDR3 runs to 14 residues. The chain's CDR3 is CASRPTGLNTEAFF. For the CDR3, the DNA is TGTGCCAGCAGGCCGACAGGGTTGAACACTGAAGCTTTCTTT.

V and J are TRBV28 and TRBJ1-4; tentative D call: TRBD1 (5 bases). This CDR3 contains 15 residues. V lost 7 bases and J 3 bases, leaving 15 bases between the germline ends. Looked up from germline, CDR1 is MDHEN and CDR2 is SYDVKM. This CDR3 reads CASTDAGFANEKLFF. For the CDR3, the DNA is TGTGCCAGCACCGATGCAGGGTTCGCTAATGAAAAACTGTTTTTT.

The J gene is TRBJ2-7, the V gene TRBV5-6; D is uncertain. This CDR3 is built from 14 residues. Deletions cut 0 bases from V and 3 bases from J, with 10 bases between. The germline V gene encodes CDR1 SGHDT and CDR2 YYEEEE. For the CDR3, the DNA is TGTGCCAGCAGCTTGGGCTGGTCGGACTACGAGCAGTACTTC. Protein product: CASSLGWSDYEQYF.

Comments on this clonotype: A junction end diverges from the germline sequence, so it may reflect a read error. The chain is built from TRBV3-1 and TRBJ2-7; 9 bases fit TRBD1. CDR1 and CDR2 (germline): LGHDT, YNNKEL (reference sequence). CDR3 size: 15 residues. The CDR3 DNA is TGTACCAGCAGCCAACGGACAGGGGAAAGGTACGAGCAGTACTTC. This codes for CTSSQRTGERYEQYF.

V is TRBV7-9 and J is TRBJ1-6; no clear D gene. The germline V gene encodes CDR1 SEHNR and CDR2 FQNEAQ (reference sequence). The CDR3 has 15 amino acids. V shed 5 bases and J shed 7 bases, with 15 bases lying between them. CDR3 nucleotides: TGTGCCAGCAGCCCCGCCGTCGGGGTAAATTCACCCCTCCACTTT. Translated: CASSPAVGVNSPLHF.

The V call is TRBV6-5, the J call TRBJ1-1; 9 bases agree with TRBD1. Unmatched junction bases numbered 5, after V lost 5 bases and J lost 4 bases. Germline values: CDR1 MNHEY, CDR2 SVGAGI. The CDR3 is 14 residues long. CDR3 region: CASSPTGGSTEAFF. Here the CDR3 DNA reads TGTGCCAGCAGTCCGACAGGGGGGAGCACTGAAGCTTTCTTT.

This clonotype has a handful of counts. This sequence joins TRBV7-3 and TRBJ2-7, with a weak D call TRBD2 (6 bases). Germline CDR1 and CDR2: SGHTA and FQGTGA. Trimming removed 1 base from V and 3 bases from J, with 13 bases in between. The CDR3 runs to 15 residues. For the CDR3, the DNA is TGTGCCAGCAGCTTAAACGCCGGCGGGAACTACGAGCAGTACTTC. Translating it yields CASSLNAGGNYEQYF.